The sequence of this TCR beta chain was determined in a study of patients and donors after allogeneic stem cell transplantation. The CDR3 loop spans 13 amino acids. The ends were cut back, 1 base at V and 7 bases at J, with 8 bases in the middle. TCRdb independently ran MiXCR on the RT-PCR reads; one entry per CDR3 protein. The sample has about a million distinct CDR3 sequences, under 20% seen once. The V gene is TRBV12-3 or TRBV12-4, the J gene TRBJ1-5; D is undetermined. Sequenced material: blood, either unsorted or a sorted T cell fraction (not recorded which). The sequence came from a human donor who was either an allogeneic HSCT recipient or a stem cell or donor lymphocyte infusion donor (not recorded which). It is not recorded whose cells these are; they may come from a transplant donor. The CDR3 is CASSLVWYQPQHF. CDR3 bases: TGTGCCAGCAGTTTAGTCTGGTACCAGCCCCAGCATTTT.